Listed below are T cell receptor beta chains from one sample, sequenced in a study of shared clonotypes between healthy human individuals. Clones were read by immunoSEQ multiplex PCR, and TCRdb kept only the in-frame ones, dropping some. Here the sample spans around 720,000 clones, 60% to 75% being singletons. Sequenced input: memory CD4+ T cells sorted from blood. All receptors come from a young woman in good health. Each CDR3 is given with its conserved first and last residue. The D gene is left open where the match is weak. Size is stated for part of the rows, as once, few or many counts, or as a class when the clone is expanded.

CDR3aa	CDR3nt	abundance	d_gene	j_gene	v_gene
CASSLAYRGQDKNIQYF	TGCGCCAGCAGCTTGGCCTATCGGGGACAAGACAAAAACATTCAGTACTTC	once	-	TRBJ2-4	TRBV5-1
CASSESTGTYEQYF	TGCGCCAGCAGTGAGTCCACAGGGACCTACGAGCAGTACTTC	-	-	TRBJ2-7	TRBV10-1
CASSFYENTGELFF	TGCGCCAGCAGCTTTTACGAGAACACCGGGGAGCTGTTTTTT	-	-	TRBJ2-2	TRBV5-1
CASNHRYGYTF	TGTGCCAGCAACCACCGCTATGGCTACACCTTC	few	-	TRBJ1-2	TRBV28
CASSLVGLEQFF	TGTGCCAGCAGCCTGGTTGGGTTGGAGCAGTTCTTC	once	-	TRBJ2-1	TRBV21-1
CASSLTLGPQETQYF	TGTGCCAGCAGCTTAACTCTAGGCCCACAAGAGACCCAGTACTTC	-	-	TRBJ2-5	TRBV7-3
CASSLASNNQPQHF	TGTGCCAGCAGCTTAGCGTCCAACAATCAGCCCCAGCATTTT	-	-	TRBJ1-5	TRBV7-2
CASSPHTAYEQYF	TGTGCCAGCAGCCCCCACACAGCTTACGAGCAGTACTTC	-	-	TRBJ2-7	TRBV28
CASSLGDRVHGNTIYF	TGTGCCAGCAGCTTGGGGGACAGGGTACATGGAAACACCATATATTTT	few	TRBD1	TRBJ1-3	TRBV5-6
CASSSRTGGYEQYF	TGTGCCAGCAGCTCACGGACAGGTGGTTACGAGCAGTACTTC	-	-	TRBJ2-7	TRBV21-1
CSTALGLSYNEQFF	TGCAGCACAGCATTGGGGTTGTCCTACAATGAGCAGTTCTTC	-	-	TRBJ2-1	TRBV29-1
CASTKWESNQPQHF	TGTGCCAGTACTAAGTGGGAGTCCAATCAGCCCCAGCATTTT	-	-	TRBJ1-5	TRBV19
CASSSGYRGEGEAFF	TGTGCCAGCAGCTCGGGATACAGGGGGGAGGGTGAAGCTTTCTTT	many	TRBD1	TRBJ1-1	TRBV11-2
CASSRGGTDNEKLFF	TGTGCCAGCAGCCGAGGGGGGACAGACAATGAAAAACTGTTTTTT	few	TRBD1	TRBJ1-4	TRBV6-5
CASSLQGKNYGYTF	TGTGCCAGCAGTTTACAGGGAAAGAACTATGGCTACACCTTC	-	-	TRBJ1-2	TRBV7-9
CASSPREGLYEQYF	TGTGCCAGCAGCCCCAGGGAGGGTTTGTACGAGCAGTACTTC	-	TRBD2	TRBJ2-7	TRBV25-1
CASSLQPGETYEQYF	TGTGCCAGCAGCTTGCAGCCAGGGGAGACCTACGAGCAGTACTTC	few	-	TRBJ2-7	TRBV5-4
CASTQAGTEKLFF	TGTGCCAGCACTCAAGCGGGGACAGAAAAACTGTTTTTT	-	-	TRBJ1-4	TRBV2
CASSLEVGAGEAFF	TGCGCCAGCAGCTTGGAGGTAGGGGCAGGTGAAGCTTTCTTT	-	-	TRBJ1-1	TRBV5-1
CASSLGLKGTGGNTEAFF	TGCGCCAGCAGCTTGGGCCTAAAAGGAACAGGGGGAAACACTGAAGCTTTCTTT	-	TRBD1	TRBJ1-1	TRBV5-1
CASSRRDKTYEQYF	TGTGCCAGCAGCCGTCGGGACAAGACCTACGAGCAGTACTTC	once	-	TRBJ2-7	TRBV12-1
CASSATKFNTGELFF	TGTGCCAGCAGTGCGACTAAATTTAACACCGGGGAGCTGTTTTTT	once	-	TRBJ2-2	TRBV6-4
CASRDRGSNTQYF	TGTGCCTCCCGGGACAGGGGGTCAAATACGCAGTATTTT	-	TRBD1	TRBJ2-3	TRBV2
CASSLGPGTSDYGTQYF	TGTGCCAGCAGCTTGGGGCCCGGGACATCCGATTATGGGACCCAGTACTTC	-	-	TRBJ2-5	TRBV5-6
CASSPSSGTALYEQYF	TGTGCCAGCTCACCATCCTCCGGGACAGCTCTATACGAGCAGTACTTC	once	TRBD1	TRBJ2-7	TRBV18
CASSSSGDYEQYF	TGCGCCAGCAGCTCTAGCGGAGACTACGAGCAGTACTTC	few	TRBD2	TRBJ2-7	TRBV5-1
CASSEQGAGTGELFF	TGTGCCAGCAGTGAACAGGGGGCCGGTACCGGGGAGCTGTTTTTT	-	TRBD1	TRBJ2-2	TRBV6-1
CSVVSHSAGDPDTQYF	TGCAGCGTTGTATCCCACTCAGCGGGAGATCCAGATACGCAGTATTTT	-	TRBD2	TRBJ2-3	TRBV29-1
CASNIPGTDYGYTF	TGTGCCAGTAACATACCAGGGACAGACTATGGCTACACCTTC	few	TRBD1	TRBJ1-2	TRBV19
CASRTGKPYEQYF	TGTGCCAGCAGGACAGGGAAACCCTACGAGCAGTACTTC	few	TRBD1	TRBJ2-7	TRBV2
CAWSVPAGGGDTQYF	TGTGCCTGGAGTGTACCGGCAGGGGGCGGAGATACGCAGTATTTT	-	TRBD1	TRBJ2-3	TRBV30
CASSLASGKGNTQYF	TGTGCCAGCAGCTTAGCTAGCGGGAAGGGAAATACGCAGTATTTT	-	TRBD2	TRBJ2-3	TRBV7-2
CASSYLAGGSTDTQYF	TGTGCCAGCAGTTATCTAGCGGGAGGTTCCACAGATACGCAGTATTTT	-	TRBD2	TRBJ2-3	TRBV11-2
CASSLTGGPKNIQYF	TGTGCCAGCAGTCTTACAGGGGGCCCCAAAAACATTCAGTACTTC	-	TRBD1	TRBJ2-4	TRBV28
CASSLRPGGTYNEQFF	TGTGCCAGCAGCTTACGGCCAGGGGGGACCTACAATGAGCAGTTCTTC	-	-	TRBJ2-1	TRBV7-8
CASSQDTGLGETQYF	TGTGCCAGCAGCCAAGATACAGGTCTGGGCGAGACCCAGTACTTC	-	-	TRBJ2-5	TRBV4-2
CASRSDRMNTEAFF	TGCGCCAGCAGATCGGACAGGATGAACACTGAAGCTTTCTTT	few	TRBD1	TRBJ1-1	TRBV10-1
CASSLGVAGGPLDEQYF	TGCGCCAGCAGCTTGGGAGTAGCGGGAGGGCCGCTCGACGAGCAGTACTTC	few	TRBD2	TRBJ2-7	TRBV5-1
CASSSSTGVGTEAFF	TGTGCCAGCAGTTCATCTACAGGGGTCGGGACTGAAGCTTTCTTT	once	TRBD1	TRBJ1-1	TRBV6-4
CASSSSSGRRTDTQYF	TGTGCCAGCTCATCTTCTAGCGGGAGGCGCACAGATACGCAGTATTTT	-	TRBD2	TRBJ2-3	TRBV18
CAISEGRDRAYEQYF	TGTGCCATCAGTGAGGGCCGGGACCGAGCCTACGAGCAGTACTTC	many	-	TRBJ2-7	TRBV10-3
CASTPGQGASYEQYF	TGCGCCAGCACCCCGGGACAGGGGGCTTCCTACGAGCAGTACTTC	once	TRBD1	TRBJ2-7	TRBV10-2
CASSSGGIGTEAFF	TGTGCCAGCAGCTCTGGGGGAATTGGCACTGAAGCTTTCTTT	-	-	TRBJ1-1	TRBV7-8
CASSYYRAPKSTDTQYF	TGCGCCAGCAGCTACTACAGGGCTCCCAAGTCGACAGATACGCAGTATTTT	-	-	TRBJ2-3	TRBV5-1
CASSEVGRTGSYEQYF	TGTGCCAGCAGTGAAGTAGGGAGGACAGGGAGCTACGAGCAGTACTTC	-	TRBD1	TRBJ2-7	TRBV6-1
CASNKAGGTYNEQFF	TGTGCCAGCAACAAAGCGGGAGGGACCTACAATGAGCAGTTCTTC	-	TRBD2	TRBJ2-1	TRBV6-5
CASSPGTGAGLNTEAFF	TGTGCCAGCAGCCCCGGGACAGGGGCGGGGTTGAACACTGAAGCTTTCTTT	once	TRBD1	TRBJ1-1	TRBV5-4
CASRGQGTGELFF	TGTGCCAGTAGGGGACAGGGAACCGGGGAGCTGTTTTTT	-	TRBD1	TRBJ2-2	TRBV19
CASSSHSGTGIEQYF	TGTGCCAGCAGTTCCCACTCGGGGACAGGGATCGAGCAGTACTTC	-	TRBD1	TRBJ2-7	TRBV28
CASSPEGQGQTEQYF	TGTGCCAGCAGTCCCGAGGGACAGGGCCAGACGGAGCAGTACTTC	many	TRBD1	TRBJ2-7	TRBV2
CASSLIGSMGETQYF	TGCGCCAGCAGCCTAATAGGGTCAATGGGGGAGACCCAGTACTTC	-	-	TRBJ2-5	TRBV5-1
CASSQGLNYGYTF	TGTGCCAGCAGTCAGGGACTGAACTATGGCTACACCTTC	-	-	TRBJ1-2	TRBV28
CASSWVGYSGANVLTF	TGCGCCAGCAGCTGGGTGGGGTACTCTGGGGCCAACGTCCTGACTTTC	-	-	TRBJ2-6	TRBV5-1
CASSLTSYNEQFF	TGCGCCAGCAGCTTGACCAGTTACAATGAGCAGTTCTTC	-	-	TRBJ2-1	TRBV5-1
CASSLAPGTGNTIYF	TGCGCCAGCAGCTTAGCCCCCGGCACTGGAAACACCATATATTTT	few	-	TRBJ1-3	TRBV5-1